This is a list of T cell receptor beta chains from one sample in a study of T cell changes during pregnancy in multiple sclerosis. Measured with immunoSEQ multiplex PCR; TCRdb has only the in-frame clones, and not every one. The sample holds approximately 97,000 clones, 91% seen once. The source was peripheral blood, collected after pregnancy. Every receptor here comes from a female donor in good health, enrolled as a control in a pregnancy study. CDR3s include the opening cysteine and the closing phenylalanine or tryptophan. D genes are given only for firm matches. The size field is filled for only some rows; it gives once, few, many or a size class.

v_call	d_call	clone_size	j_call	cdr3_aa	cdr3_nt
TRBV5-1	TRBD1	NA	TRBJ2-5	CASSGAGTGYGETQYF	TGCGCCAGCAGCGGCGCCGGGACAGGGTATGGGGAGACCCAGTACTTC
TRBV7-2	NA	NA	TRBJ1-1	CASSSRWLDTEAFF	TGTGCCAGCAGCTCTAGATGGTTGGACACTGAAGCTTTCTTT
TRBV5-1	TRBD1	NA	TRBJ2-7	CASSWNPTGSSYEQYF	TGCGCCAGCAGCTGGAACCCGACAGGGAGCTCCTACGAGCAGTACTTC
TRBV14	TRBD2	NA	TRBJ2-7	CASSNSGGGEQYF	TGTGCCAGCAGCAATAGCGGGGGCGGAGAGCAGTACTTC
TRBV27	TRBD2	NA	TRBJ2-7	CASSLWGGIGEQYF	TGTGCCAGCAGTTTATGGGGGGGGATCGGCGAGCAGTACTTC
TRBV19	NA	NA	TRBJ1-4	CASSIPRNEKLFF	TGTGCCAGTAGTATTCCCCGGAATGAAAAACTGTTTTTT
TRBV2	NA	NA	TRBJ2-1	CASPFEGRVNEQFF	TGTGCCAGCCCTTTCGAGGGTCGGGTCAATGAGCAGTTCTTC
TRBV25-1	NA	NA	TRBJ1-2	CASSGGRGSYGYTF	TGTGCCAGCAGTGGGGGCAGGGGTTCCTATGGCTACACCTTC
TRBV2	TRBD1	NA	TRBJ1-3	CASSYRGSSGNTIYF	TGTGCCAGCAGTTACAGGGGATCCTCTGGAAACACCATATATTTT
TRBV2	NA	NA	TRBJ1-1	CASSLVGASEAFF	TGTGCCAGCAGTTTAGTAGGGGCCTCTGAAGCTTTCTTT
TRBV6-5	TRBD1	NA	TRBJ2-5	CASSAGTGVQETQYF	TGTGCCAGCAGCGCCGGGACAGGGGTTCAAGAGACCCAGTACTTC
TRBV7-3	TRBD2	NA	TRBJ2-1	CASSLGGRLAGGREQFF	TGTGCCAGCAGCTTAGGGGGGAGACTAGCGGGGGGCAGGGAGCAGTTCTTC
TRBV28	NA	NA	TRBJ1-4	CASSSPATNEKLFF	TGTGCCAGCAGTTCCCCGGCAACTAATGAAAAACTGTTTTTT
TRBV25-1	NA	NA	TRBJ2-7	CASSGGLEYEQYF	TGTGCCAGCAGTGGTGGACTCGAGTACGAGCAGTACTTC
TRBV11-1	TRBD1	NA	TRBJ2-1	CASSLGAGGSYNEQFF	TGTGCCAGCAGCTTAGGGGCAGGGGGCTCCTACAATGAGCAGTTCTTC
TRBV6-5	NA	once	TRBJ1-2	CASSHSLEAGGYTF	TGTGCCAGCAGCCACTCCCTTGAGGCGGGGGGCTACACCTTC
TRBV7-3	NA	NA	TRBJ2-1	CASSLSGPGYNEQFF	TGTGCCAGCAGCTTATCGGGTCCGGGCTACAATGAGCAGTTCTTC
TRBV6-1	NA	NA	TRBJ2-7	CASSEASGAAYEQYF	TGTGCCAGCAGTGAAGCGTCAGGGGCGGCCTACGAGCAGTACTTC
TRBV2	NA	NA	TRBJ2-3	CASGARGDTQYF	TGTGCCAGCGGGGCCCGGGGGGATACGCAGTATTTT
TRBV19	NA	NA	TRBJ1-4	CASSTPRWNEKLFF	TGTGCCAGTAGTACTCCGCGGTGGAATGAAAAACTGTTTTTT
TRBV6-1	NA	NA	TRBJ1-1	CASSDHWRQNTEAFF	TGTGCCAGCAGTGATCACTGGAGGCAAAACACTGAAGCTTTCTTT
TRBV11-3	NA	NA	TRBJ1-1	CASSLGGVVTEAFF	TGTGCCAGCAGCTTAGGGGGGGTAGTCACTGAAGCTTTCTTT